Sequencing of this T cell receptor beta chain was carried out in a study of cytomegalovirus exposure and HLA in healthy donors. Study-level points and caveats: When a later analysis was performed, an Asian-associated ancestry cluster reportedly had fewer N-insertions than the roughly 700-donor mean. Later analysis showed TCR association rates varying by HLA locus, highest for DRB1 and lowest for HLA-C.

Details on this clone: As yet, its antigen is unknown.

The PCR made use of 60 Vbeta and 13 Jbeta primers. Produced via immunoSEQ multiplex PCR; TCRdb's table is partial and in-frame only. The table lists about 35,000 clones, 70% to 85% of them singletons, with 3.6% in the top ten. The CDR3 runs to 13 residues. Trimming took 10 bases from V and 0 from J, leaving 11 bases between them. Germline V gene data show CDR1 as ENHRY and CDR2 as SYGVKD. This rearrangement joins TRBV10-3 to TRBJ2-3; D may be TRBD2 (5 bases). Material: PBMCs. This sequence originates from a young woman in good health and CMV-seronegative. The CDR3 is CATSRESTDTQYF. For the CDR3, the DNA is TGTGCCACCTCTAGGGAGAGCACAGATACGCAGTATTTT.